The TCR beta chain under discussion was sequenced for a study of cytomegalovirus exposure and HLA in healthy donors. On this clone: What it recognizes is unknown.

General study findings and limits: In a later analysis, V- and J-gene trimming of beta chains associated with a DCLRE1C missense variant, replicated independently. Later analysis revealed greater clonal expansion in HLA-associated TCR beta chains than in equally common others.

CDR3 size: 17 residues. The germline CDR1 and CDR2 sequences are SGDLS and YYNGEE. The V segment lost 3 bases and the J segment 1 base; nucleotides outside the gene matches: 11. The study ran its PCR with 60 Vbeta and 13 Jbeta primers. In the original processing: Approximately 9.9 million of 80 million to 85 million unique TCR beta chains were shared, per a later count. Assay: immunoSEQ multiplex PCR; the TCRdb copy retains only in-frame clones and omits some. V, J and clone size were drawn from that table, and D and trimming were deduced from the DNA. The sample has about 160,000 clones, 80% to 90% seen once.

The receptor's source is a woman aged 45-65 years in good health and CMV-seronegative. Sequencing input: PBMCs. This sequence joins TRBV9 and TRBJ2-5, with 8 bases fitting TRBD2. CDR3 sequence: CASSGLRRGVTQETQYF. In DNA, the CDR3 is TGTGCCAGCAGCGGTCTGAGGCGGGGGGTGACCCAAGAGACCCAGTACTTC.